This T cell receptor (beta chain) stems from a study of blood T cell repertoires in COVID-19. Background on the study: The study drew acute and convalescent COVID-19 samples from the United States, Italy and Spain. Sources were T cells, B-cell-depleted T cells, or PBMCs; the material itself was cDNA or gDNA.

The CDR3 totals 18 residues. V was shortened by 5 bases and J by 5 bases, with 26 bases between the two germline ends. CDR1 and CDR2 from the germline V gene are SGHVS and FQNEAQ. As originally analysed: Amplifying reference gene primers gave estimates of nucleated cell counts. Generated by immunoSEQ multiplex PCR, the TCRdb table keeps only in-frame clones and is missing some. The DNA was the basis for D and trimming; V, J and clone size are from that table. Here the sample spans about 70,000 clones, 80% to 90% being singletons. The chain links TRBV7-8 to TRBJ2-3; D is possibly TRBD1 (5 bases). The sequenced sample consisted of peripheral blood. This receptor was taken from a human donor in a cohort sampled during active COVID-19. Here the CDR3 reads CASSLRVKGVYGVDTQYF. As DNA, the CDR3 is TGTGCCAGCAGCCTTAGAGTGAAAGGGGTGTATGGTGTAGATACGCAGTATTTT.